This T cell receptor (beta chain) was captured in a study of blood T cells in healthy people across ages. The wider study: With template switching, about one barcoded beta molecule was captured per two T cells.

A J-beta primer mix and a sample-barcoded 5' primer were used in a second PCR of roughly 6 to 12 cycles. TCRdb re-called the 5' RACE reads with MiXCR, one entry per CDR3 protein. The sample lists about 900,000 distinct CDR3 sequences, around 62% seen once, with 28% in the top ten. Study findings and constraints: The study lacked donor CMV status, which possibly confounded expanded clonotype changes. Naive CD4+ cells and diversity were both higher in long-lived donors than in aged donors.

The CDR3 spans 12 residues. The V gene's germline CDR1 is DFQATT and CDR2 SNEGSKA (reference sequence). The V gene lost 2 bases and the J gene lost 0 bases, with 3 bases spanning the gap. For this clonotype: Its antigen is unknown.

Each donor had approximately 10 milliliters of peripheral blood drawn. The V gene is TRBV20-1, the J gene TRBJ2-3; D gene ambiguous. The sequenced sample was blood. This clonotype was sampled from a man aged 30 to 39 in good health. DNA of the CDR3: TGCAGTGCTAGACCAAGCACAGATACGCAGTATTTT. The encoded protein is CSARPSTDTQYF.